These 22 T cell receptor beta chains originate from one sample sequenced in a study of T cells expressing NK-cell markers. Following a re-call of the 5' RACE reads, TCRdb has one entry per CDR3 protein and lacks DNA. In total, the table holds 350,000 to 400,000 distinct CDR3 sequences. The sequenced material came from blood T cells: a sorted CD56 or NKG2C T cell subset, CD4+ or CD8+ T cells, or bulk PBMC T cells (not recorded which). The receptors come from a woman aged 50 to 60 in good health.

The CDR3 region is CATSREGVQTQYF. V gene TRBV15 combines with J gene TRBJ2-5; the D call from TCRdb, TRBD1, cannot be confirmed without DNA. Germline V gene sequence: CDR1 LNHNV, CDR2 YYDKDF (reference sequence). The length of the CDR3 is 13 residues.

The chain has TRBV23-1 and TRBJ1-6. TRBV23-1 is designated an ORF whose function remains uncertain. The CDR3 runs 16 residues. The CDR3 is CASSQRTGPYNSPLHF.

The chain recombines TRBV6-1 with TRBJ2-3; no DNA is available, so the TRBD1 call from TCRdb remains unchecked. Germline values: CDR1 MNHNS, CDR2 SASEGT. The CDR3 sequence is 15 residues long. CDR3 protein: CASSLGTQSTDTQYF.

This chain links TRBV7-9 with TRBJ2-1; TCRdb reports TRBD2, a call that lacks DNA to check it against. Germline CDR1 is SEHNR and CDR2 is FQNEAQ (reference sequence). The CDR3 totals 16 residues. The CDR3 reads CASTGTSGRGGNEQFF.

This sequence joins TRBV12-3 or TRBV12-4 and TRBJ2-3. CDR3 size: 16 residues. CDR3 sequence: CASSPRELLIADTQYF.

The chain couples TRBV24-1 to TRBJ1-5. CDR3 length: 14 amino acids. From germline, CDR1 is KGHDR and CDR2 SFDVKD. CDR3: CATSGPPLYQPQHF.

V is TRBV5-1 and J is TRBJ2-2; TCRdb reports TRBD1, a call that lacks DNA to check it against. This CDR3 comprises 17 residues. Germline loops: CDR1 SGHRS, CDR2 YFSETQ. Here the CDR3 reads CASSLVSPTKNTGELFF.

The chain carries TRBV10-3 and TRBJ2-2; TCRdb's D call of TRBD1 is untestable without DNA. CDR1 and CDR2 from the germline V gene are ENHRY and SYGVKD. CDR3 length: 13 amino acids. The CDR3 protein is CAINRENTGELFF.

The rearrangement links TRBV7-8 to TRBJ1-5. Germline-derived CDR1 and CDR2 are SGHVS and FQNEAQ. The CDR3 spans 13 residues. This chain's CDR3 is CASSRLDNQPQHF.

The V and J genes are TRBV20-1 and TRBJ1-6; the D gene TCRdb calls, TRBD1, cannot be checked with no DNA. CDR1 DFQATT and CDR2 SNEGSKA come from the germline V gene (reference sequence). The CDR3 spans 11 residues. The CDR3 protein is CSAKFPGALHF.

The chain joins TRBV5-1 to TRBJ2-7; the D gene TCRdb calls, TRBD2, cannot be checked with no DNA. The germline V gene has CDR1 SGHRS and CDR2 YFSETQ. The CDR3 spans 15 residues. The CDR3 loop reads CASSQPTSGKYEQYF.

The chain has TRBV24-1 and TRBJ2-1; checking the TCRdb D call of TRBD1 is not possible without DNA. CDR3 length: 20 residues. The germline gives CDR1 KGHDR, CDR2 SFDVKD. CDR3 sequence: CATSKSRGGSLARRKDEQFF.

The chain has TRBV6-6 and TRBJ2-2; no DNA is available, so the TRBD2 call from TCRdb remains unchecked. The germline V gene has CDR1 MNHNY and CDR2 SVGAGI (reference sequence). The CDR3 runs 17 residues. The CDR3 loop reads CASSYGTSGPNTGELFF.

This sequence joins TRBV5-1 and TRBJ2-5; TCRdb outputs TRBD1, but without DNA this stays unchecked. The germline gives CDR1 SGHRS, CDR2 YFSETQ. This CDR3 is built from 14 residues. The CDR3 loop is CASSRGELQETQYF. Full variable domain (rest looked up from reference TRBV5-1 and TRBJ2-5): KAGVTQTPRYLIKTRGQQVTLSCSPISGHRSVSWYQQTPGQGLQFLFEYFSETQRNKGNFPGRFSGRQFSNSRSEMNVSTLELGDSALYLCASSRGELQETQYFGPGTRLLVL.

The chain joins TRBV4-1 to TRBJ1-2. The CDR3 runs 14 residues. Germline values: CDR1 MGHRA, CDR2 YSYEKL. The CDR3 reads CASSQANNLYGYTF.

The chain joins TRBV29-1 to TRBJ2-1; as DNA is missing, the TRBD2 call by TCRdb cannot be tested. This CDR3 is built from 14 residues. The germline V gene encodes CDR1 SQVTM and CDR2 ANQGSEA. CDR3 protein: CSVKGARGYNEQFF.

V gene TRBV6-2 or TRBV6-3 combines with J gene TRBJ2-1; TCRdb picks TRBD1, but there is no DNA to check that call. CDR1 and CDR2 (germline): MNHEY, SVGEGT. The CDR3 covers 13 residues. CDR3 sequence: CASSYSYRVREFF.

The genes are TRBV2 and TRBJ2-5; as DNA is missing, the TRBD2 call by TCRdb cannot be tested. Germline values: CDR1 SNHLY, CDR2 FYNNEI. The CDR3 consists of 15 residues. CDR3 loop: CASRALGLGQETQYF.

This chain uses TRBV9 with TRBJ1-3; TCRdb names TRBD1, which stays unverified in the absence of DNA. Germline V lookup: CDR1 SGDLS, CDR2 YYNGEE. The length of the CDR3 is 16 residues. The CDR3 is CASSAGRGLSGNTIYF.

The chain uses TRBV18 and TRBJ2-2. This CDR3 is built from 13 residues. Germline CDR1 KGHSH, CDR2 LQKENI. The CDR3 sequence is CASSAARTGELFF. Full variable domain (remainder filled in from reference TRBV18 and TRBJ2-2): NAGVMQNPRHLVRRRGQEARLRCSPMKGHSHVYWYRQLPEEGLKFMVYLQKENIIDESGMPKERFSAEFPKEGPSILRIQQVVRGDSAAYFCASSAARTGELFFGEGSRLTVL.

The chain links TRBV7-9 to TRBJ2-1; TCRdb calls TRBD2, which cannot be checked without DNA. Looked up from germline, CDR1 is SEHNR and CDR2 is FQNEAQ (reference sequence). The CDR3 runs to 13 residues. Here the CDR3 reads CASSLGRENEQFF.

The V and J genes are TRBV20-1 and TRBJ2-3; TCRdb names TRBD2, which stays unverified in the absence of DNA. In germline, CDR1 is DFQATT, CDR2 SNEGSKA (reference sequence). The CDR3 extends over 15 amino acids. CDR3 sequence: CSAEGREGGTDTQYF.